Each of the 25 T cell receptor beta chains below was sequenced from the same sample in a study of cytomegalovirus exposure and HLA in healthy donors. Vbeta (60) and Jbeta (13) primers were used in the PCR. Here immunoSEQ multiplex PCR was the method, and the copy in TCRdb shows in-frame clones only, minus some. The sample lists about 120,000 clones; roughly 70% were seen once. Sequenced sample: PBMCs. These receptors all come from a woman aged 18 to 35 in good health and CMV-seronegative.

The CDR3 sequence: CASSLGTGGNEQYF. For the CDR3, the DNA is TGTGCCAGCAGTTTAGGGACAGGGGGCAACGAGCAGTACTTC. The chain has TRBV28 and TRBJ2-7; 12 nucleotides match TRBD1. Germline assignment: CDR1 MDHEN and CDR2 SYDVKM. The CDR3 covers 14 residues. Unmatched junction bases numbered 1, after V lost 2 bases and J lost 5 bases. The whole variable domain, remainder taken from reference TRBV28 and TRBJ2-7, is DVKVTQSSRYLVKRTGEKVFLECVQDMDHENMFWYRQDPGLGLRLIYFSYDVKMKEKGDIPEGYSVSREKKERFSLILESASTNQTSMYLCASSLGTGGNEQYFGPGTRLTVT.

This sequence joins TRBV4-1 and TRBJ1-1; 7 nucleotides line up with TRBD1. CDR1 and CDR2 (germline): MGHRA, YSYEKL. V was clipped by 0 bases and J by 10 bases; unmatched bases: 8. This CDR3 is built from 14 residues. DNA for the CDR3: TGCGCCAGCAGCCAAGATGGGCGATACAGGGGAGCTTTCTTT. Its protein product is CASSQDGRYRGAFF.

V and J are TRBV5-4 and TRBJ1-1; no clear D gene. V lost 2 bases, J lost 8 bases, and 7 bases lay in between. Germline V gives CDR1 SGHNT, CDR2 YYREEE (reference sequence). The CDR3 consists of 11 residues. The DNA for the CDR3 is TGTGCCAGCAGCTTATACGGGGAAGCTTTCTTT. It codes for CASSLYGEAFF.

The sample holds a few counts of this clone. V and J are TRBV5-1 and TRBJ1-4, with no clear D. The V gene's germline CDR1 is SGHRS and CDR2 YFSETQ. The CDR3 length is 15 residues. With 5 bases removed from V and 7 bases from J, the gap between germline ends came to 18 bases. The chain's CDR3 is CASSSGLGKGEKLFF. The CDR3 DNA sequence: TGCGCCAGCAGTTCCGGACTCGGGAAGGGTGAAAAACTGTTTTTT.

V and J are TRBV6-5 and TRBJ2-2; D not resolved. Trimming took 6 bases from V and 2 from J, leaving 4 bases between them. This CDR3 comprises 12 residues. Germline CDR1 is MNHEY and CDR2 is SVGAGI. The CDR3 region has the DNA TGTGCCAGCAGCACAAACACCGGGGAGCTGTTTTTT. Protein product: CASSTNTGELFF.

The chain joins TRBV13 to TRBJ2-7; 7 nucleotides match TRBD1. V lost 10 bases and J lost 0; bases outside the gene matches: 12. CDR1 and CDR2 (germline): PRHDT, FYEKMQ (reference sequence). The CDR3 contains 15 residues. The CDR3 DNA is TGTGCCACCTTAAGGACAGGCGAAAACTCCTACGAGCAGTACTTC. It is translated as CATLRTGENSYEQYF.

This rearrangement joins TRBV5-1 to TRBJ1-5, with D maybe TRBD1 (5 bases). V lost 4 bases to trimming and J lost 3 bases, with 14 bases between them. Germline CDR1 is SGHRS and CDR2 is YFSETQ. The CDR3 covers 15 residues. This CDR3 reads CASSPESGFNQPQHF. CDR3 bases: TGCGCCAGCAGCCCGGAATCAGGGTTCAATCAGCCCCAGCATTTT. Looking up the rest from reference TRBV5-1 and TRBJ1-5 gives the full variable domain: KAGVTQTPRYLIKTRGQQVTLSCSPISGHRSVSWYQQTPGQGLQFLFEYFSETQRNKGNFPGRFSGRQFSNSRSEMNVSTLELGDSALYLCASSPESGFNQPQHFGDGTRLSIL.

The rearrangement joins TRBV25-1 to TRBJ1-1; D unclear. Germline V CDR1 and CDR2: MGHDK, SYGVNS. CDR3 length: 16 amino acids. Trimming took 6 bases from V and 2 from J, leaving 19 bases between them. Here the CDR3 reads CASSREVGTLNTEAFF. The CDR3 bases are TGTGCCAGCAGCAGAGAGGTCGGAACCCTAAACACTGAAGCTTTCTTT. Full variable domain (rest looked up from reference TRBV25-1 and TRBJ1-1): EADIYQTPRYLVIGTGKKITLECSQTMGHDKMYWYQQDPGMELHLIHYSYGVNSTEKGDLSSESTVSRIRTEHFPLTLESARPSHTSQYLCASSREVGTLNTEAFFGQGTRLTVV.

The V call is TRBV10-2, the J call TRBJ2-3, with unresolved D. The CDR3 has 14 amino acids. The V gene lost 3 bases and the J gene lost 6 bases, with 13 bases spanning the gap. Looked up from germline, CDR1 is WSHSY and CDR2 is SAAADI. Here the CDR3 reads CASSEGLQADTQYF. CDR3 in DNA: TGCGCCAGCAGTGAAGGTCTCCAGGCCGATACGCAGTATTTT.

J is TRBJ2-7 and V is TRBV6-5, with a tentative D call TRBD1 (7 bases). The CDR3 has 14 residues. With 6 bases removed from V and 2 bases from J, the gap between germline ends came to 14 bases. Looked up from germline, CDR1 is MNHEY and CDR2 is SVGAGI. The CDR3, as DNA: TGTGCCAGCAGACGCCAGGGGGGTACCTACGAGCAGTACTTC. Translating it yields CASRRQGGTYEQYF.

The CDR3 sequence is CASSIDLSRRTIYNEQFF. The CDR3 DNA reads TGTGCCAGTAGTATAGATCTATCCCGACGGACTATCTACAATGAGCAGTTCTTC. The rearrangement links TRBV19 to TRBJ2-1; TRBD2 might be the D (6 bases). Germline assignment: CDR1 LNHDA and CDR2 SQIVND (reference sequence). V shed 0 bases and J shed 3 bases, with 18 bases lying between them. The CDR3 extends over 18 amino acids.

This rearrangement joins TRBV7-8 to TRBJ1-5, with TRBD1 matching over 11 bases. V shed 5 bases, J shed 0 bases, and the junction held 6 bases outside the gene matches. This CDR3 comprises 17 residues. The germline V gene encodes CDR1 SGHVS and CDR2 FQNEAQ. CDR3 sequence reads: CASSPGTGGYSNQPQHF. CDR3 nucleotides: TGTGCCAGCAGCCCCGGGACAGGGGGGTATAGCAATCAGCCCCAGCATTTT.

V is TRBV27 and J is TRBJ1-6; TRBD1 is a possible D gene (6 bases). There are 16 residues in the CDR3. Trimming stripped 0 bases from V and 8 bases from J, with 14 bases between. The germline V gene has CDR1 MNHEY and CDR2 SMNVEV (reference sequence). The CDR3 nucleotides are TGTGCCAGCAGTTTATCGCTCCCAGGGGAGTATTCACCCCTCCACTTT. Protein sequence: CASSLSLPGEYSPLHF.

The rearrangement joins TRBV7-6 to TRBJ1-2; D gene ambiguous. Germline V CDR1 and CDR2: SGHVS, FNYEAQ. The CDR3 length is 17 residues. Trimming pared 5 bases from V and 7 bases from J, leaving 26 bases between. The CDR3 region is CASSQISRPSSTSGYTF. The CDR3 DNA reads TGTGCCAGCAGCCAGATCTCGAGGCCTTCATCGACTAGTGGCTACACCTTC.

This chain links TRBV2 with TRBJ2-7, with a possible D match to TRBD2 (5 bases). V was pared by 2 bases and J by 0 bases, with 8 bases between. Per the germline V gene, CDR1 is SNHLY and CDR2 is FYNNEI. There are 14 residues in the CDR3. The CDR3 protein is CASSELGSSYEQYF. The CDR3 DNA reads as TGTGCCAGCAGTGAACTGGGGAGCTCCTACGAGCAGTACTTC.

This chain uses TRBV5-1 with TRBJ2-7, with 8 bases that match TRBD1. Germline CDR1 is SGHRS and CDR2 is YFSETQ. V trimming: 4 bases; J trimming: 0 bases; junction bases outside the gene matches: 6. This CDR3 is built from 15 residues. The CDR3 DNA sequence: TGCGCCAGCAGCCTCACGGGACAGGACTCCTACGAGCAGTACTTC. The encoded protein is CASSLTGQDSYEQYF.

Regarding this clone: One end of the junction fails to match germline, which may point to a read error. The chain carries TRBV29-1 and TRBJ1-2; D unclear. This CDR3 has 13 amino acids. The germline V gene encodes CDR1 SQVTM and CDR2 ANQGSEA. CDR3 sequence (DNA): TGCATCGTTGAGCGGGAGTGGGCCTATGGCTACACCTTC. This encodes CIVEREWAYGYTF. The variable domain in full, completed from reference TRBV29-1 and TRBJ1-2, reads SAVISQKPSRDICQRGTSLTIQCQVDSQVTMMFWYRQQPGQSLTLIATANQGSEATYESGFVIDKFPISRPNLTFSTLTVSNMSPEDSSIYLCIVEREWAYGYTFGSGTRLTVV.

V is TRBV5-5 and J is TRBJ2-2; TRBD1 aligns across 9 bases. From germline, CDR1 is SGHKS and CDR2 YYEKEE (reference sequence). V lost 1 base and J lost 1; bases outside the gene matches: 2. The CDR3 has 16 residues. This CDR3 reads CASSLRDRVNTGELFF. In nucleotides, the CDR3 is TGTGCCAGCAGCTTGAGGGACAGGGTGAACACCGGGGAGCTGTTTTTT. Combining the CDR3 with reference TRBV5-5 and TRBJ2-2 gives the whole variable domain DAGVTQSPTHLIKTRGQQVTLRCSPISGHKSVSWYQQVLGQGPQFIFQYYEKEERGRGNFPDRFSARQFPNYSSELNVNALLLGDSALYLCASSLRDRVNTGELFFGEGSRLTVL.

This sequence joins TRBV25-1 and TRBJ1-5; no clear D. Germline V CDR1 and CDR2: MGHDK, SYGVNS. This CDR3 has 15 amino acids. V was clipped by 2 bases and J by 3 bases, with 11 bases between them. The CDR3 DNA sequence: TGTGCCAGCAGTGAAAGGCGGGTCACCAATCAGCCCCAGCATTTT. Its protein product is CASSERRVTNQPQHF. Using reference TRBV25-1 and TRBJ1-5 for the parts outside the CDR3, the full variable domain is EADIYQTPRYLVIGTGKKITLECSQTMGHDKMYWYQQDPGMELHLIHYSYGVNSTEKGDLSSESTVSRIRTEHFPLTLESARPSHTSQYLCASSERRVTNQPQHFGDGTRLSIL.

Only a few counts were recorded for this clone. The chain recombines TRBV6-5 with TRBJ1-1, with a possible D match to TRBD1 (5 bases). Trimming removed 5 bases from V and 6 bases from J, with 7 bases in between. The V gene's germline CDR1 is MNHEY and CDR2 SVGAGI. The CDR3 sequence is 11 residues long. CDR3 nucleotides: TGTGCCAGCAGTCAGGGTTCTGAAGCTTTCTTT. It yields the protein CASSQGSEAFF.

This chain links TRBV6-1 with TRBJ2-3, with TRBD2 identical over 9 bases. The CDR3 has 16 amino acids. Germline V gene sequence: CDR1 MNHNS, CDR2 SASEGT. With 2 bases clipped from V and 2 bases from J, the junction kept 5 bases outside the gene matches. CDR3 region: CASSEQRGVLTDTQYF. The CDR3 coding sequence is TGTGCCAGCAGTGAACAGCGGGGGGTCCTCACAGATACGCAGTATTTT.

The table lists this clone with a count of one. The chain uses TRBV27 and TRBJ2-3; 7 bases match TRBD2. CDR3 size: 16 residues. V shed 3 bases and J 0 bases; nucleotides not matched to a gene: 6. Per the germline V gene, CDR1 is MNHEY and CDR2 is SMNVEV (reference sequence). This chain's CDR3 is CASSFLRGVSTDTQYF. For the CDR3, the DNA is TGTGCCAGCAGTTTCCTTCGGGGGGTTAGCACAGATACGCAGTATTTT.

This clone was observed a few times. The genes are TRBV19 and TRBJ1-5; D ambiguous. CDR1 and CDR2 from the germline V gene are LNHDA and SQIVND (reference sequence). The CDR3 covers 11 residues. Trimming shortened V by 4 bases and J by 11 bases, and 9 bases separated the two germline ends. The CDR3 loop reads CASSTTGTQHF. The DNA of the CDR3 is TGTGCCAGTAGTACTACGGGGACCCAGCATTTT. The whole variable domain, filled in from reference TRBV19 and TRBJ1-5, reads DGGITQSPKYLFRKEGQNVTLSCEQNLNHDAMYWYRQDPGQGLRLIYYSQIVNDFQKGDIAEGYSVSREKKESFPLTVTSAQKNPTAFYLCASSTTGTQHFGDGTRLSIL.

The genes are TRBV9 and TRBJ1-2, with TRBD1 matching over 9 bases. V lost 4 bases, J lost 4 bases, and 11 bases stayed unmatched. The length of the CDR3 is 16 residues. Germline V gene sequence: CDR1 SGDLS, CDR2 YYNGEE. The CDR3 nucleotides are TGTGCCAGCAGCCGACCCACCGGGACAGGGCTCTATGGCTACACCTTC. Encoded protein: CASSRPTGTGLYGYTF.

This clone appeared a single time. The J gene is TRBJ2-3, the V gene TRBV15; D is undetermined. Germline CDR1 LNHNV, CDR2 YYDKDF (reference sequence). V was shortened by 5 bases and J by 4 bases, with 13 bases between the two germline ends. This CDR3 is built from 14 residues. The DNA for the CDR3 is TGTGCCACCAGCTATTCGGGTGGTGCAGATACGCAGTATTTT. Translating it yields CATSYSGGADTQYF.